The present TCR beta chain was sequenced within a study of blood T cells in healthy people across ages (dated by TCRdb to between 2014 and 2016). Turning to the overall study: Template switching captured roughly one uniquely barcoded TCR beta cDNA molecule per two T cells in model experiments. To track age-related changes in TCR beta repertoire diversity, the study relied on deep sequencing normalized with unique cDNA molecular identifiers. Using the same blood draw, the study looked at two additional independent replicas of 1 million unique cDNA reads for two donors, one aged 18 to 30 and the other aged 80 or older. To avoid experimental bias, donors of different ages were distributed randomly across sequencing lanes. Four age groups were formed from the donors: young (average roughly 15 years), middle-aged (around 39), aged (under 70) and long-lived (roughly 81). Overall study results and their limits: Estimates of total diversity from one million sequenced T cells were regarded as lower bounds and underestimates. Because profiling used bulk unsorted PBMCs, naive and antigen-experienced compartments could not be compared conclusively. There was a strong correlation between observed TCR beta diversity and the percentage of naive T cells measured by flow cytometry. The CMV infection status of donors was not known, potentially confounding age-related changes in expanded clonotypes. Compared with the aged group, the long-lived group had more naive CD4+ T cells, fewer expanded clones and increased TCR diversity, a pattern suggesting age selection. Observed TCR beta diversity per million T cells fell roughly linearly with age, and a significant reduction was already apparent by age roughly 41.

The CDR3 goes from the cysteine to the phenylalanine over 13 residues. The retained sequence is limited to the CDR3, 39 bases, with the frame set at the first base. From a lookup of the germline V gene, CDR1 and CDR2 are KGHSH and LQKENI. In regard to this clonotype: Its recognized antigen is unknown. One end of the junction does not line up with germline, which may come from a read error.

Donors were 40 or so systemically healthy Caucasian individuals from Russia aged roughly 6 to 95 years. Approximately 9.3 milliliters of peripheral blood were drawn from each donor into EDTA-treated Vacutainer tubes. Ficoll-Paque density-gradient centrifugation was used to isolate PBMCs, with at least 6.5 million obtained per sample. Total RNA was extracted from PBMCs with Trizol reagent, with at least 6 micrograms obtained per sample. Naive CD45RAhigh/CD27high T cell percentages were measured by flow cytometry on a PBMC aliquot from every donor. The library was produced with 5' RACE. TCRdb lists the instrument as Illumina HiSeq 2500. A second PCR of about 6 to 12 cycles was performed with a sample-barcoded 5' primer and a J-beta primer mix. A template-switch 5' adaptor carrying 12 random nucleotides introduced a unique molecular identifier onto each TCR beta cDNA molecule. At least 2.5 million CDR3-containing paired-end reads were obtained from each sample. All of the RNA was converted into first-strand cDNA using the Mint cDNA synthesis kit, with a TRBC-specific oligonucleotide serving as the primer. All cDNA was treated with uracil-DNA glycosylase and then went through a first 18-cycle PCR with the universal primers M1SS and BC2_uni_R. As for how the authors treated the data: For normalization, 1 million high-quality reads, each with a distinct molecular identifier, were randomly selected from each sample. Instead of being binned into consensus sequences, reads that shared molecular identifiers were thrown out. CDR3 identification, clonotype clustering and error correction used MiTCR with a Q25 quality threshold and the strictest error-elimination algorithm. Lower-bound total TCR beta diversity was estimated with a nonparametric unseen species model using Euler transformation. Using fastp trimming at Q25 and MiXCR clonotype assembly, TCRdb reanalyzed the public sequencing data and kept in-frame beta chains. Here each entry gathers all rows of one CDR3 protein and keeps the most common genes and DNA. The V and J calls, along with clone size, are taken from TCRdb and not from the paper's own processing. Present in this sample are 850,000 to 950,000 distinct CDR3 sequences, around 28% of which were seen just once. The ten largest account for roughly 17% of the sample.

The rearranged chain carries TRBV18 and TRBJ1-1; the D gene is perhaps TRBD1, from 6 matching bases. Sample: blood. This TCR was recovered from a woman older than 75 in good health. The nucleotides are TGTGCCAGCACACCAACCGGGGACATTGAAGCTTTCTTT. This sequence encodes CASTPTGDIEAFF.